One and the same sample provided the 5 T cell receptor beta chains below, sequenced in a study of blood T cell repertoires in COVID-19. Repertoires were generated with immunoSEQ multiplex PCR, while TCRdb's copy carries only in-frame clones and drops some. This table holds tens of thousands of clones, over 65% found once. Specimen: peripheral blood. The receptors shown here come from a woman aged 55 to 70 with acute or convalescent COVID-19.

V is TRBV6-5 and J is TRBJ2-7, with TRBD2 as a possible D gene (5 bases). CDR1 is MNHEY and CDR2 is SVGAGI in the germline V gene. CDR3 size: 13 residues. Between the trimmed V and J ends, which lost 8 bases and 0 bases, there was a span of 11 bases. CDR3 DNA: TGTGCCAGCGGGCGCGGACTCTCCTACGAGCAGTACTTC. This encodes CASGRGLSYEQYF.

V usage is TRBV19 and J usage is TRBJ2-7, with TRBD1 as a possible D gene (6 bases). Germline CDR1 is LNHDA and CDR2 is SQIVND (reference sequence). The CDR3 is 14 residues long. The germline V and J ends were trimmed by 5 bases and 2 bases, with 13 bases remaining between them. CDR3 protein: CASSLRTETYEQYF. The DNA for the CDR3 is TGTGCCAGTAGTCTTCGGACAGAGACCTACGAGCAGTACTTC.

This chain links TRBV7-3 with TRBJ2-7, with D possibly being TRBD2 (6 bases). The germline V gene has CDR1 SGHTA and CDR2 FQGTGA. This CDR3 is 15 amino acids long. Trimming left V 5 bases short and J 9 bases short, with 23 bases between. The CDR3 reads CASSPNRDLSPRQYF. The CDR3 bases are TGTGCCAGCAGCCCCAACCGGGACTTATCTCCGCGGCAGTACTTC.

The chain links TRBV19 to TRBJ1-1; D gene uncertain. V gave up 6 bases and J gave up 1 base, with 18 bases separating them. CDR1 is LNHDA, CDR2 SQIVND, per germline (reference sequence). CDR3 size: 16 residues. CDR3 region: CASSPYQTTANTEAFF. CDR3 nucleotides: TGTGCCAGTAGCCCTTACCAGACGACTGCGAACACTGAAGCTTTCTTT.

This chain links TRBV6-6 with TRBJ1-5; TRBD1 aligns across 8 bases. This CDR3 is 15 amino acids long. Losses at the gene ends were 6 bases for V and 4 bases for J; bases not matched to a gene: 8. Germline V gene sequence: CDR1 MNHNY, CDR2 SVGAGI (reference sequence). CDR3 sequence reads: CASRGLQGENQPQHF. CDR3 coding DNA: TGTGCCAGCAGGGGACTACAGGGGGAGAATCAGCCCCAGCATTTT.